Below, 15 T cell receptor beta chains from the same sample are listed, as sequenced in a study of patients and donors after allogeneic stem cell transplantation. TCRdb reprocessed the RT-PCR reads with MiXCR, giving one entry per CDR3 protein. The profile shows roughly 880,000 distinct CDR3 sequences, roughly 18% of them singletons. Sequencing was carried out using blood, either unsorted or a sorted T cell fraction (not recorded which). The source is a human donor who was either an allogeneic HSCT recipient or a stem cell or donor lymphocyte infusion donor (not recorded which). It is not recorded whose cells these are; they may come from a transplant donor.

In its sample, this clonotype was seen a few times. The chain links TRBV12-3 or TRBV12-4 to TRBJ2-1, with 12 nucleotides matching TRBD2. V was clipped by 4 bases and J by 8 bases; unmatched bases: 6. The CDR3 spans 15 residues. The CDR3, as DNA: TGTGCCAGCAGTTCCCGACTAGCGGGAGTTGATGAGCAGTTCTTC. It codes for CASSSRLAGVDEQFF.

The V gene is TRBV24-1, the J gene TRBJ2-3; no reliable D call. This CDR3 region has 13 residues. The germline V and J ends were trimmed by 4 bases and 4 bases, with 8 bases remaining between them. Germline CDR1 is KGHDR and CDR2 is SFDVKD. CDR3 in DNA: TGTGCCACCAGTGAGGGCCGGGCAGATACGCAGTATTTT. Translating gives CATSEGRADTQYF.

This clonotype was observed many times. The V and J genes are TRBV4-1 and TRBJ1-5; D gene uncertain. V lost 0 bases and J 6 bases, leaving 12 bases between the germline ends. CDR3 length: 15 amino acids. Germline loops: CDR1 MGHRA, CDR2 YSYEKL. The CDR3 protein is CASSQEGQFSQPQHF. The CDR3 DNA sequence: TGCGCCAGCAGCCAAGAAGGTCAGTTCAGTCAGCCCCAGCATTTT.

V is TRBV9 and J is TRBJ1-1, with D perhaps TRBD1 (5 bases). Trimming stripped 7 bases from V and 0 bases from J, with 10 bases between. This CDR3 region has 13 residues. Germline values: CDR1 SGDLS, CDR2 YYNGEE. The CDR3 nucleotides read TGTGCCAGCGACGGGGGGATGAACACTGAAGCTTTCTTT. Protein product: CASDGGMNTEAFF.

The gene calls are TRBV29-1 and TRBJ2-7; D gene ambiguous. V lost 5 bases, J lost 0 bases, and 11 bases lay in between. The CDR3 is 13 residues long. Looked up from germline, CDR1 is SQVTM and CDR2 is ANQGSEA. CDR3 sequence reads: CSVRGSISYEQYF. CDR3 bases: TGCAGCGTTAGAGGCTCTATCTCCTACGAGCAGTACTTC.

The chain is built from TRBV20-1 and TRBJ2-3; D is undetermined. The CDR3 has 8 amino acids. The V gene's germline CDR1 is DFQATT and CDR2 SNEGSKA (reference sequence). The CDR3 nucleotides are TGCAGCCTGAGTACGCAGTATTTT. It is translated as CSLSTQYF.

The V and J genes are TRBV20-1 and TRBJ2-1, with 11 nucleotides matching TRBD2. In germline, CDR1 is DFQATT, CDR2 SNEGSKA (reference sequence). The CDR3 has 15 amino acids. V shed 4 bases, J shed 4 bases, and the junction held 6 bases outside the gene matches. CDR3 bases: TGCAGTGCTAACGACTTAGCGGGGGGGTACAATGAGCAGTTCTTC. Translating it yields CSANDLAGGYNEQFF.

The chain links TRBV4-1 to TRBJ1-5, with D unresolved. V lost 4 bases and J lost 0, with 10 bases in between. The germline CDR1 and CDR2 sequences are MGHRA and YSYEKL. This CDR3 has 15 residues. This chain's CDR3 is CASSPGPGSNQPQHF. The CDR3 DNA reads TGCGCCAGCAGCCCAGGACCTGGTAGCAATCAGCCCCAGCATTTT.

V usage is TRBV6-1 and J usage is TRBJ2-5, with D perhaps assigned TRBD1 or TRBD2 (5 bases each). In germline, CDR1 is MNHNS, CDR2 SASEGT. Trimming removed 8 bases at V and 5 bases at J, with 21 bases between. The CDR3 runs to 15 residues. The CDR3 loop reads CASAEGPPPWETQYF. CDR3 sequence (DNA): TGTGCCAGCGCCGAGGGACCCCCCCCGTGGGAGACCCAGTACTTC.

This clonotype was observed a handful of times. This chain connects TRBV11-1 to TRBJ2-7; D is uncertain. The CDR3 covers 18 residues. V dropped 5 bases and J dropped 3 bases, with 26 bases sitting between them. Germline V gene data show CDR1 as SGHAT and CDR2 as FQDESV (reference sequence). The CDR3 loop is CASSTSSWAGISDYEQYF. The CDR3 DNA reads TGTGCCAGCAGCACCTCGTCATGGGCAGGCATATCTGACTACGAGCAGTACTTC. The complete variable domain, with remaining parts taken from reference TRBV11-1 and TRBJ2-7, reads EAEVAQSPRYKITEKSQAVAFWCDPISGHATLYWYRQILGQGPELLVQFQDESVVDDSQLPKDRFSAERLKGVDSTLKIQPAELGDSAMYLCASSTSSWAGISDYEQYFGPGTRLTVT.

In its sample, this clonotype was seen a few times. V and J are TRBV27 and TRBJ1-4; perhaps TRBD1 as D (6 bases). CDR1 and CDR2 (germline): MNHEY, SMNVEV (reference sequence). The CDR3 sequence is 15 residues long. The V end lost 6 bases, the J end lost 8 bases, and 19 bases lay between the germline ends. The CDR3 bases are TGTGCCAGCAGCGCGACAGGCTCATTACGGGAAAAACTGTTTTTT. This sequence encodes CASSATGSLREKLFF. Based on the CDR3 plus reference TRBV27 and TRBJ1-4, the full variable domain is EAQVTQNPRYLITVTGKKLTVTCSQNMNHEYMSWYRQDPGLGLRQIYYSMNVEVTDKGDVPEGYKVSRKEKRNFPLILESPSPNQTSLYFCASSATGSLREKLFFGSGTQLSVL.

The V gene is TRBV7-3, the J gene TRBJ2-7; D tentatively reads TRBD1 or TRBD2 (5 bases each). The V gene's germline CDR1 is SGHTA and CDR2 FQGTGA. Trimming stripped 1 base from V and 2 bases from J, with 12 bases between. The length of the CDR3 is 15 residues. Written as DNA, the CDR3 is TGTGCCAGCAGCTTAAGGGACGGGTTTACCTACGAGCAGTACTTC. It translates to CASSLRDGFTYEQYF.

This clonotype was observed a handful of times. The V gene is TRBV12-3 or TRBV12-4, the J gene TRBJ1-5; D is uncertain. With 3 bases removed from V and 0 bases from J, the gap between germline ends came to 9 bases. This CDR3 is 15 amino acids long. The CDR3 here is CASSFRIYSNQPQHF. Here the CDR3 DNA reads TGTGCCAGCAGTTTCAGGATTTATAGCAATCAGCCCCAGCATTTT.

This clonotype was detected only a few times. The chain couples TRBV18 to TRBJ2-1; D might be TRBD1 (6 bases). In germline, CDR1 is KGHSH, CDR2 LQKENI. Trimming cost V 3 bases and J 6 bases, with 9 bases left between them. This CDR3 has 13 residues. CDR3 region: CASSPQGPNEQFF. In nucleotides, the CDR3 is TGTGCCAGCTCACCGCAGGGGCCCAATGAGCAGTTCTTC.

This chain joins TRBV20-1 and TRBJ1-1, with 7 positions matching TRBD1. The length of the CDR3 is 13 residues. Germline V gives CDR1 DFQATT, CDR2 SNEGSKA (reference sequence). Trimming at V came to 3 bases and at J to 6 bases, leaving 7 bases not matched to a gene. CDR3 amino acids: CSARAQGGPEAFF. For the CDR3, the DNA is TGCAGTGCTAGGGCGCAGGGGGGCCCTGAAGCTTTCTTT.